The 21 T cell receptor beta chains given below trace back to one sample, sequenced in a study of siplizumab effects on memory and regulatory T cells. Some clones are missing from TCRdb's copy, which holds only in-frame ones; the method was immunoSEQ multiplex PCR. The sample consists of about 100,000 clones, about 95% of them appearing once. Material: non-Treg CD4+ T cells sorted from blood. These receptors all stem from a human donor in good health.

The gene calls are TRBV5-1 and TRBJ2-5; 8 positions agree with TRBD1. The V and J ends lost 3 bases and 5 bases, in that order; junction bases with no gene match: 9. Germline CDR1 SGHRS, CDR2 YFSETQ. This CDR3 has 15 amino acids. CDR3 bases: TGCGCCAGCAGCTCAAAGTCGACAGGGGACGAGACCCAGTACTTC. The encoded protein is CASSSKSTGDETQYF.

In its sample, this clone was seen once. The rearrangement links TRBV5-4 to TRBJ2-7, with 7 bases that match TRBD2. The CDR3 runs 17 residues. J was trimmed by 0 bases and V by 2 bases; bases with no gene match: 11. CDR1 is SGHNT, CDR2 YYREEE, per germline (reference sequence). The DNA of the CDR3 is TGTGCCAGCAGCTTTTCTTTAACGGGAGGTACCTCCTACGAGCAGTACTTC. It translates to CASSFSLTGGTSYEQYF.

V is TRBV7-9 and J is TRBJ2-2; the D gene is possibly TRBD2 (6 bases). The ends were cut back, 1 base at V and 5 bases at J, with 14 bases in the middle. CDR1 is SEHNR, CDR2 FQNEAQ, per germline (reference sequence). CDR3 length: 16 amino acids. CDR3 amino acids: CASSLVGGVGTGELFF. For the CDR3, the DNA is TGTGCCAGCAGCTTAGTCGGGGGAGTAGGGACCGGGGAGCTGTTTTTT.

V and J are TRBV10-3 and TRBJ2-7; maybe TRBD1 (5 bases). The CDR3 spans 15 residues. The ends were cut back, 3 bases at V and 2 bases at J, with 14 bases in the middle. From germline, CDR1 is ENHRY and CDR2 SYGVKD. CDR3 coding DNA: TGTGCCATCAGTGACAGGGCCTCGACGACCTACGAGCAGTACTTC. Encoded protein: CAISDRASTTYEQYF.

The J gene is TRBJ2-2, the V gene TRBV12-5, with 7 bases identical to TRBD2. V lost 2 bases and J lost 3; bases outside the gene matches: 15. The germline gives CDR1 LGHNT, CDR2 FRNRAP. The CDR3 is made up of 19 amino acids. The CDR3 DNA reads as TGTGCTAGTGGTTTGTGGCCCCCCCGCGGGAGAGCTTACACCGGGGAGCTGTTTTTT. It encodes CASGLWPPRGRAYTGELFF. Together with reference TRBV12-5 and TRBJ2-2, the CDR3 gives the full variable domain: DARVTQTPRHKVTEMGQEVTMRCQPILGHNTVFWYRQTMMQGLELLAYFRNRAPLDDSGMPKDRFSAEMPDATLATLKIQPSEPRDSAVYFCASGLWPPRGRAYTGELFFGEGSRLTVL.

The chain is built from TRBV6-1 and TRBJ2-7, with 12 bases matching TRBD1. Trimming cost V 4 bases and J 4 bases; bases outside gene matches: 8. Germline values: CDR1 MNHNS, CDR2 SASEGT. The CDR3 spans 16 residues. CDR3 in DNA: TGTGCCAGCAGTGCCTCCGGGACAGGGGGCAGGTACGAGCAGTACTTC. Encoded protein: CASSASGTGGRYEQYF.

This sequence joins TRBV10-3 and TRBJ1-4; 7 nucleotides line up with TRBD1. The CDR3 extends over 13 amino acids. The germline V gene has CDR1 ENHRY and CDR2 SYGVKD. V was pared by 4 bases and J by 5 bases, with 1 base of the junction left unmatched. As DNA, the CDR3 is TGTGCCATCAGTGTCAGGGGGAATGAAAAACTGTTTTTT. Its protein is CAISVRGNEKLFF.

V gene TRBV19 combines with J gene TRBJ1-5, with a tentative D call TRBD1 (6 bases). The germline CDR1 and CDR2 sequences are LNHDA and SQIVND (reference sequence). CDR3 length equals 15 residues. With 6 bases removed from V and 6 bases from J, the gap between germline ends came to 18 bases. This chain's CDR3 is CASRPGGAGFQPQHF. In DNA form, the CDR3 reads TGTGCCAGTAGGCCGGGGGGCGCGGGTTTTCAGCCCCAGCATTTT.

The CDR3 here is CASSLGTGNQPQHF. For the CDR3, the DNA is TGTGCCAGCAGCCTTGGGACAGGGAATCAGCCCCAGCATTTT. The chain joins TRBV7-8 to TRBJ1-5; 9 bases are shared with TRBD1. In germline, CDR1 is SGHVS, CDR2 FQNEAQ. Unmatched junction bases numbered 3, after V lost 5 bases and J lost 4 bases. This CDR3 has 14 residues.

The chain recombines TRBV6-6 with TRBJ1-4; D perhaps matches TRBD1 (6 bases). CDR1 and CDR2 from the germline V gene are MNHNY and SVGAGI (reference sequence). Trimming took 0 bases from V and 8 from J, leaving 13 bases between them. The CDR3 contains 15 residues. DNA of the CDR3: TGTGCCAGCAGTTACTCAGGGGGGCGCAGGGAAAAACTGTTTTTT. Encoded protein: CASSYSGGRREKLFF.

The V gene is TRBV5-1, the J gene TRBJ2-2; D gene uncertain. Germline lookup yields CDR1 SGHRS and CDR2 YFSETQ. Trimming stripped 5 bases from V and 4 bases from J, with 9 bases between. This CDR3 contains 13 residues. CDR3 coding DNA: TGCGCCAGCAGTTTAGTGGGCACCGGGGAGCTGTTTTTT. As protein: CASSLVGTGELFF.

This clone has just one count. This chain uses TRBV4-2 with TRBJ1-6; D unclear. V shed 0 bases and J shed 7 bases, with 4 bases lying between them. The germline CDR1 and CDR2 sequences are LGHNA and YNFKEQ. The CDR3 has 13 amino acids. CDR3 sequence: CASSQDQNSPLHF. The CDR3, as DNA: TGTGCCAGCAGCCAAGATCAGAATTCACCCCTCCACTTT.

This rearrangement joins TRBV18 to TRBJ2-5, with a possible D match to TRBD1 (5 bases). The CDR3 is 12 residues long. Trimming took 3 bases from V and 5 from J, leaving 7 bases between them. Germline CDR1 KGHSH, CDR2 LQKENI. The CDR3 bases are TGTGCCAGCTCACCGACAGTGGAGACCCAGTACTTC. As protein: CASSPTVETQYF.

The chain carries TRBV5-6 and TRBJ2-7; 10 bases are a match to TRBD1. Trimming took 4 bases from V and 4 from J; bases not matched to a gene: 5. The CDR3 totals 14 residues. Germline-derived CDR1 and CDR2 are SGHDT and YYEEEE. CDR3 in DNA: TGTGCCAGCAGCCGCCGACAGGGGGCTTACGAGCAGTACTTC. Translation: CASSRRQGAYEQYF.

V gene TRBV29-1 combines with J gene TRBJ1-5, with TRBD1 as a possible D gene (5 bases). The V end lost 4 bases, the J end lost 5 bases, and 9 bases lay between the germline ends. Per germline, CDR1 SQVTM and CDR2 ANQGSEA. This CDR3 contains 12 residues. The CDR3 reads CSVGGTDQPQHF. In DNA form, the CDR3 reads TGCAGCGTTGGGGGGACTGATCAGCCCCAGCATTTT.

The gene calls are TRBV11-2 and TRBJ2-7, with D hard to call. The germline V gene has CDR1 SGHAT and CDR2 FQNNGV. Trimming took off 3 bases at V and 9 bases at J, with 3 bases between the two ends. This CDR3 region has 9 residues. The CDR3 spells CASSFWQYF. CDR3 in DNA: TGTGCCAGCAGCTTCTGGCAGTACTTC.

The J gene is TRBJ2-3, the V gene TRBV11-2; D gene uncertain. The CDR3 contains 12 residues. V was clipped by 5 bases and J by 6 bases, with 9 bases between them. CDR1 is SGHAT and CDR2 is FQNNGV in the germline V gene. This CDR3 reads CASSIRRDTQYF. Here the CDR3 DNA reads TGTGCCAGCAGCATTCGTCGGGATACGCAGTATTTT.

The chain has TRBV15 and TRBJ1-6; D is possibly TRBD1 (5 bases). V was trimmed by 0 bases and J by 10 bases, leaving 13 bases between them. The CDR3 sequence is 15 residues long. Germline assignment: CDR1 LNHNV and CDR2 YYDKDF (reference sequence). The CDR3 DNA follows: TGTGCCACCAGCAGAGAGACCGGGGGGTTCTCACCCCTCCACTTT. This encodes CATSRETGGFSPLHF.

This sequence joins TRBV7-9 and TRBJ2-3; no reliable D call. V was shortened by 3 bases and J by 2 bases, with 3 bases between the two germline ends. Germline V gene data show CDR1 as SEHNR and CDR2 as FQNEAQ (reference sequence). CDR3 length: 12 residues. CDR3 amino acids: CASSFNTDTQYF. The DNA for the CDR3 is TGTGCCAGCAGCTTTAACACAGATACGCAGTATTTT.

The chain has TRBV18 and TRBJ2-5; D is ambiguous. This CDR3 comprises 13 residues. Germline V gene data show CDR1 as KGHSH and CDR2 as LQKENI. Trimming took off 0 bases at V and 5 bases at J, with 7 bases between the two ends. As DNA, the CDR3 is TGTGCCAGCTCACCACCTATTACGGAGACCCAGTACTTC. Protein: CASSPPITETQYF.

Only one count was recorded for this clone. The V gene is TRBV5-1, the J gene TRBJ1-4; D might be TRBD1 (6 bases). In germline, CDR1 is SGHRS, CDR2 YFSETQ. The CDR3 runs to 17 residues. Between the trimmed V and J ends, which lost 1 base and 4 bases, there was a span of 17 bases. This chain's CDR3 is CASSLNPPTGDNEKLFF. The CDR3 DNA reads as TGCGCCAGCAGCTTGAATCCCCCGACAGGCGATAATGAAAAACTGTTTTTT.